This TCR beta chain was identified in a study of blood T cell repertoires in COVID-19. As for the study in general: Acute and convalescent COVID-19 specimens originated in the United States, Italy and Spain. The cDNA or gDNA used as material had been derived from T cells, B-cell-depleted T cells, or PBMCs.

Authors' methods: Using reference gene primer amplification, nucleated cell counts were estimated. Here immunoSEQ multiplex PCR was the method, and the copy in TCRdb shows in-frame clones only, minus some. The D gene and trimming were derived from the DNA, and the V and J assignments and clone size from that table. Of some 530,000 clones in the sample, 70% to 90% are singletons; the top ten hold roughly 3.2%. V lost 2 bases, J lost 3 bases, and 6 bases stayed unmatched. CDR3 size: 15 residues. Germline V lookup: CDR1 SGHTA, CDR2 FQGNSA. This chain uses TRBV7-2 with TRBJ1-2; 7 bases match TRBD1. This clonotype was sampled from a human donor in a cohort sampled during active COVID-19. What was sequenced was peripheral blood. The CDR3: CASSLQIGQDYGYTF. The CDR3 DNA reads TGTGCCAGCAGCTTACAAATAGGACAGGACTATGGCTACACCTTC.